These T cell receptor beta chains were read from a single sample in a study of shared clonotypes between healthy human individuals. Here immunoSEQ multiplex PCR was the method, and the copy in TCRdb shows in-frame clones only, minus some. This table holds about 1 million clones, about 75% found once. Sequencing input: memory CD4+ T cells sorted from blood. Source of these receptors: a man aged 18 to 29 in good health. Both conserved end residues are part of each CDR3. D genes are given only for firm matches. The size of a clone is reported for some rows only, either as once, few or many, or as a class for expanded clones.

.	TRBV19	.	TRBJ2-5	CASSIEGGLAEETQYF	TGTGCCAGTAGTATAGAGGGCGGGCTGGCCGAAGAGACCCAGTACTTC
.	TRBV5-1	.	TRBJ2-3	CASSRSGYDTDTQYF	TGCGCCAGCAGCCGATCGGGTTACGACACAGATACGCAGTATTTT
.	TRBV9	.	TRBJ2-2	CASKDRWDTGELFF	TGTGCCAGCAAGGATCGGTGGGACACCGGGGAGCTGTTTTTT
TRBD2	TRBV9	.	TRBJ2-3	CASSVAGRGTDTQYF	TGTGCCAGCAGCGTAGCAGGGAGGGGCACAGATACGCAGTATTTT
.	TRBV18	.	TRBJ1-5	CASSPGGGNQPQHF	TGTGCCAGCTCACCGGGGGGGGGCAATCAGCCCCAGCATTTT
TRBD2	TRBV18	.	TRBJ2-7	CASSAGTTSYEQYF	TGTGCCAGCTCCGCCGGGACTACCTCCTACGAGCAGTACTTC
.	TRBV7-9	.	TRBJ1-5	CASSLMGGNQPQHF	TGTGCCAGCAGCTTAATGGGTGGCAATCAGCCCCAGCATTTT
TRBD1	TRBV6-1	.	TRBJ1-2	CASSEARGLGYGYTF	TGTGCCAGCAGTGAAGCCAGGGGGCTGGGGTATGGCTACACCTTC
.	TRBV4-3	.	TRBJ2-1	CASSQGASYNEQFF	TGCGCCAGCAGCCAAGGCGCCAGTTACAATGAGCAGTTCTTC
.	TRBV27	.	TRBJ2-6	CATQGSGANVLTF	TGTGCCACGCAGGGGTCCGGGGCCAACGTCCTGACTTTC
.	TRBV7-2	once	TRBJ2-1	CASSRIGYEQFF	TGTGCCAGCAGCAGAATAGGGTATGAGCAGTTCTTC
.	TRBV5-8	.	TRBJ2-3	CASSLDQAVTDTQYF	TGTGCCAGCAGCTTGGATCAGGCGGTAACCGATACGCAGTATTTT
.	TRBV28	few	TRBJ2-3	CASSSHGGGTDTQYF	TGTGCCAGCAGTTCCCACGGAGGGGGCACAGATACGCAGTATTTT
.	TRBV5-4	.	TRBJ1-1	CASSSRVEGNTEAFF	TGTGCCAGCAGCTCCAGGGTTGAGGGGAACACTGAAGCTTTCTTT
.	TRBV7-7	.	TRBJ2-7	CASSRRPGEEQYF	TGTGCTAGCAGCAGGCGTCCGGGGGAGGAGCAGTACTTC
.	TRBV7-2	.	TRBJ2-5	CASSRPVGVVETQYF	TGTGCCAGCAGCCGGCCTGTGGGGGTGGTAGAGACCCAGTACTTC
TRBD2	TRBV5-4	.	TRBJ2-2	CASKGTSGSIAGELFF	TGTGCCAGCAAGGGGACTAGCGGGAGCATCGCCGGGGAGCTGTTTTTT
TRBD1	TRBV7-2	.	TRBJ2-5	CASSVTPGGETQYF	TGTGCCAGCAGCGTTACGCCAGGGGGAGAGACCCAGTACTTC
TRBD1	TRBV10-1	.	TRBJ2-1	CASSAGTGLSSQFF	TGCGCCAGCAGCGCCGGGACAGGGCTATCATCGCAGTTCTTC
.	TRBV28	.	TRBJ1-5	CASSLVQGASNQPQHF	TGTGCCAGCAGTTTGGTACAAGGGGCAAGCAATCAGCCCCAGCATTTT
.	TRBV27	.	TRBJ2-4	CATRAPGMTKNIQYF	TGTGCCACCAGAGCGCCCGGTATGACCAAAAACATTCAGTACTTC
.	TRBV9	.	TRBJ2-1	CASSVALRTEGPNEQFF	TGTGCCAGCAGCGTAGCTCTCAGGACCGAAGGGCCCAATGAGCAGTTCTTC
.	TRBV27	many	TRBJ2-2	CASSLFQGYGANTGELFF	TGTGCCAGCAGTTTATTCCAGGGCTACGGTGCGAACACCGGGGAGCTGTTTTTT
TRBD1	TRBV7-9	.	TRBJ1-4	CASSLVTGGYSNEKLFF	TGTGCCAGCAGCTTAGTCACAGGGGGGTATTCTAATGAAAAACTGTTTTTT
.	TRBV29-1	.	TRBJ2-1	CSVALRGDEQFF	TGCAGCGTTGCTCTCAGGGGGGATGAGCAGTTCTTC
.	TRBV5-5	.	TRBJ1-5	CASSLLWDQPQHF	TGTGCCAGCAGCTTGCTCTGGGATCAGCCCCAGCATTTT
TRBD1	TRBV9	once	TRBJ2-7	CASSPVPGTGTYEQYF	TGTGCCAGCAGCCCCGTGCCCGGGACAGGGACCTACGAGCAGTACTTC
TRBD1	TRBV6-1	few	TRBJ1-2	CASSDSGTGNDGYTF	TGTGCCAGCAGTGACTCCGGGACAGGGAATGATGGCTACACCTTC
TRBD1	TRBV7-7	.	TRBJ2-3	CASSSGQGATDTQYF	TGTGCTAGCAGCTCAGGACAGGGGGCAACAGATACGCAGTATTTT
TRBD1	TRBV10-3	.	TRBJ1-3	CAISEVQGAVFTIYF	TGTGCCATCAGTGAAGTACAGGGGGCAGTTTTCACCATATATTTT
.	TRBV5-8	.	TRBJ1-3	CASSLTLGNTIYF	TGTGCCAGCAGCTTGACCCTAGGAAACACCATATATTTT
.	TRBV5-1	.	TRBJ2-1	CASSTMGSSSYNEQFF	TGCGCCAGCAGCACTATGGGGTCTAGCTCCTACAATGAGCAGTTCTTC
.	TRBV29-1	.	TRBJ2-1	CSASSHVRNEQFF	TGCAGCGCTTCCTCGCACGTGAGGAATGAGCAGTTCTTC
.	TRBV7-2	.	TRBJ1-2	CASSLQRTYGYTF	TGTGCCAGCAGCTTACAACGGACCTATGGCTACACCTTC
.	TRBV7-2	once	TRBJ2-3	CASSVTASTDTQYF	TGTGCCAGCAGCGTAACTGCTAGCACAGATACGCAGTATTTT
.	TRBV5-4	.	TRBJ2-1	CASSLDQGMGEQFF	TGTGCCAGCAGCTTGGATCAGGGTATGGGCGAGCAGTTCTTC
TRBD2	TRBV4-3	.	TRBJ2-7	CASSQLLAEGYEQYF	TGCGCCAGCAGCCAATTACTAGCGGAGGGGTACGAGCAGTACTTC
.	TRBV5-4	.	TRBJ2-2	CASSQTGNTGELFF	TGTGCCAGCAGTCAGACAGGGAACACCGGGGAGCTGTTTTTT
TRBD1	TRBV18	.	TRBJ2-2	CASSPFGTDTGELFF	TGTGCCAGCTCACCATTCGGGACAGATACCGGGGAGCTGTTTTTT
TRBD1	TRBV7-9	.	TRBJ2-3	CASSPRTGSTDTQYF	TGTGCCAGCAGCCCTAGGACAGGTAGCACAGATACGCAGTATTTT
.	TRBV5-5	.	TRBJ2-1	CASSDSHYNEQFF	TGTGCCAGCAGCGACTCCCATTACAATGAGCAGTTCTTC
.	TRBV11-3	.	TRBJ2-5	CASSLGSGPQETQYF	TGTGCCAGCAGCTTAGGGTCAGGGCCGCAAGAGACCCAGTACTTC
.	TRBV18	.	TRBJ2-7	CASSPKGEYEQYF	TGTGCCAGCTCACCTAAGGGGGAATACGAGCAGTACTTC
.	TRBV5-1	.	TRBJ1-3	CASSQTGTTGNTIYF	TGCGCCAGCAGCCAGACCGGGACAACTGGAAACACCATATATTTT
.	TRBV7-9	once	TRBJ2-7	CASSHSIGDEQYF	TGTGCCAGCAGCCATTCAATAGGGGACGAGCAGTACTTC
.	TRBV7-9	.	TRBJ1-4	CASSLAAGGRGEKLFF	TGTGCCAGCAGCTTAGCCGCTGGAGGACGTGGGGAAAAACTGTTTTTT
.	TRBV28	.	TRBJ1-2	CASSLPLPPYGYTF	TGTGCCAGCAGTTTGCCGCTTCCCCCCTATGGCTACACCTTC
.	TRBV5-1	.	TRBJ2-2	CATRTAANTGELFF	TGCGCCACCCGGACAGCCGCGAACACCGGGGAGCTGTTTTTT
.	TRBV7-9	.	TRBJ2-5	CASSSRGETQYF	TGTGCCAGCAGCTCCAGGGGAGAGACCCAGTACTTC
.	TRBV6-6	.	TRBJ2-5	CASTTQETQYF	TGTGCCAGCACGACACAAGAGACCCAGTACTTC
.	TRBV2	.	TRBJ2-5	CASSRGYRVGEETQYF	TGTGCCAGCAGTCGAGGGTACAGGGTGGGGGAAGAGACCCAGTACTTC
.	TRBV10-2	.	TRBJ1-6	CASSDSYSPLHF	TGCGCCAGCAGTGACAGCTACTCACCCCTCCACTTT